This T cell receptor (beta chain) stems from a study of shared clonotypes between healthy human individuals (TCRdb year 2020). About the study as a whole: The cohort comprised two women and a few men aged 18 to 49 years. To estimate repertoire size and how much clonotypes are shared between individuals, the study performed deep sequencing of blood TCR repertoires from roughly five healthy adults. Per donor, three plates each were used for CD4 naive and CD4 memory, two for CD8 naive, and one for CD8 memory. Libraries were prepared and TCR repertoires were sequenced by different laboratories using diverse techniques, in order to increase sequencing depth and limit assay-specific biases. Between about 0.8 and 8.9 billion PBMCs per donor were obtained by leukapheresis. Findings and caveats that apply to the study as a whole: Larger estimated clonotype richness was generally found for naive subsets than for memory subsets. Sharing across four donors was observed for 4.5% to 6.5% of naive CD4, 3% to 4% of naive CD8, about 2.5% of memory CD4, and less than 0.45% of memory CD8 clonotypes. Sampling was limited to blood, and TCR repertoires in tissue likely differ from TCR repertoires in blood. Incomplete sequencing was indicated by rarefaction of sorted-subset datasets, despite the large sequencing depth. Pairwise subsampling led to the expectation that sequencing depth would affect the degree of clonotype sharing among donors. Higher generation probabilities were observed for clonotypes shared by all four sorted-subset donors than for non-shared clonotypes. Because the study included a small number of donors, the genetic and exposure-history diversity represented was limited.

About this clone itself: The antigen it binds to is not known. Per-base qualities were not stored, and no clone one base away is much larger.

Using the deep immunoSEQ assay, TCR CDR3 regions were amplified from genomic DNA by multiplex PCR. For each cell subset, the extracted genomic DNA was distributed evenly across all wells of several immunoSEQ 96-well plates, and each plate served as one replicate. For sorted subsets, around 0.2 ug of genomic DNA, equivalent to roughly 30,000 T cell genomes, went into each replicate PCR. Purified libraries were measured with a Qubit 3.0 fluorometer, size-checked on a Bioanalyzer 2100, and measured again with the KAPA Library Quantification kit. Every immunoSEQ 96-well plate was sequenced on a separate single-read 150-cycle Illumina NextSeq 550 flow cell. The study's own analysis went as follows. Because the immunoSEQ output included only junctional sequences and no quality scores, the filtering could not be the same as the filtering used for full-length reads. Sequences were annotated with PyIR, a Python wrapper for IgBLAST v1.9, using IMGT germline references to assign V/J genes and CDR3. Reads were filtered out if the reads had weak V/J assignments (E-value above 1e-6), no CDR3, stop codons, out-of-frame junctions, or ambiguous translated residues. V3J clonotypes were defined by identical inferred V gene, J gene, and CDR3 amino acid sequence. Percentage overlap between repertoires was calculated by dividing the number of shared unique clonotypes by the size of the smaller repertoire. RTK rarefaction, the Chao1 estimator, and Recon v2.1 estimates of unobserved clonotypes were used to assess repertoire richness. OLGA was used to compute generation probabilities for all TCRbeta clonotypes that the gDNA method yielded from a few donors. Held by TCRdb, this immuneACCESS table contains in-frame sequences only and omits some clones. Under half of the omission traces to an unresolved V gene where checked; the cause of the rest is unknown. From that table come the V and J calls and clone size; the DNA was used to work out D and trimming. Here the sample has over 2 million clones; 95% occur a single time. The biggest ten clones account for approximately 0.13% of the sample.

Donors were healthy HIV-negative adults with no recently reported acute infections or vaccinations. Only Caucasian adults living in Nashville, Tennessee, USA were represented among the donors. CD4+ T cells were enriched by magnetic negative selection, after which naive cells were positively selected on CD45RA and the negative fraction was taken as the memory subset. Blood was obtained by leukapheresis, after which PBMCs were separated by Ficoll-Histopaque density gradient centrifugation and cryopreserved in liquid nitrogen vapor phase. Analytical flow cytometry was used to check the purity and quantity of each magnetically sorted T cell population. Genomic DNA was isolated from each sorted fraction and quantified by UV absorbance on a Nanodrop 2000c. CDR1 and CDR2 are drawn from the germline V gene: MGHRA, YSYEKL. The CDR3, from cysteine to phenylalanine, totals 17 residues. Left in the record is the CDR3 DNA by itself, 51 bases read in frame from the first base. The junction shows trimming of 2 bases on V and 0 bases on J, plus 16 bases between the germline ends.

The receptor was isolated from a young man in good health. This sequence uses TRBV4-1 and TRBJ1-1; the D segment cannot be called with confidence. The sequencing input was naive CD4+ T cells sorted from blood. In the paper's terms, the cell subset or site label means: CD45RA+ positively selected. Here is the DNA: TGCGCCAGCAGCCAAAAGCTCGAGGGTACAATGAACACTGAAGCTTTCTTT. Its protein product is CASSQKLEGTMNTEAFF.